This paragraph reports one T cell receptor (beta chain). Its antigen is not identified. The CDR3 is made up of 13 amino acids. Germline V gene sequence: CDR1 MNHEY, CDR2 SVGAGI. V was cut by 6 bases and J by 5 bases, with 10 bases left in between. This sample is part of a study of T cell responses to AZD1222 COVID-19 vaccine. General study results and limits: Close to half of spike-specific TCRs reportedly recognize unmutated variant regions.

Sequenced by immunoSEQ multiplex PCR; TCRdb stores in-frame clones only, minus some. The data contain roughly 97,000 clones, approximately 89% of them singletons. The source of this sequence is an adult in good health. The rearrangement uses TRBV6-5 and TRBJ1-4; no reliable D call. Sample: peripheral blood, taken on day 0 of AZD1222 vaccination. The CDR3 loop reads CASSSDGNEKLFF. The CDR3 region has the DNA TGTGCCAGCAGCTCCGACGGGAATGAAAAACTGTTTTTT.